A single sample is the source of the 27 T cell receptor beta chains below, sequenced in a study of T cell responses to AZD1222 COVID-19 vaccine. Sequenced by immunoSEQ multiplex PCR; TCRdb stores in-frame clones only, minus some. Of roughly 120,000 clones listed, 90% to 95% were seen once; the top ten hold 7.5%. The input for sequencing was peripheral blood, taken on day 0 of AZD1222 vaccination. These receptors originate from an adult in good health.

CDR3 protein: CASSVGQAWGTGELFF. DNA for the CDR3: TGTGCCAGCAGCGTAGGGCAGGCCTGGGGGACCGGGGAGCTGTTTTTT. The rearrangement links TRBV9 to TRBJ2-2, with D possibly called TRBD1 or TRBD2 (5 bases each). The CDR3 contains 16 residues. V was cut by 0 bases and J by 5 bases, with 14 bases left in between. CDR1 is SGDLS and CDR2 is YYNGEE in the germline V gene.

The rearrangement uses TRBV4-1 and TRBJ2-2; perhaps TRBD1 as D (5 bases). The ends were cut back, 0 bases at V and 4 bases at J, with 9 bases in the middle. The CDR3 has 15 residues. CDR1 is MGHRA and CDR2 is YSYEKL in the germline V gene. CDR3 loop: CASSQEGGATGELFF. As DNA, the CDR3 is TGCGCCAGCAGCCAAGAGGGTGGGGCCACCGGGGAGCTGTTTTTT.

The genes are TRBV2 and TRBJ1-4; no definite D call. Germline CDR1 SNHLY, CDR2 FYNNEI. The V gene lost 7 bases and the J gene lost 8 bases, with 17 bases spanning the gap. There are 14 residues in the CDR3. CDR3 in amino acids: CASTGGQGTEKLFF. Here the CDR3 DNA reads TGTGCCAGCACTGGAGGTCAAGGAACCGAAAAACTGTTTTTT.

The J gene is TRBJ1-6, the V gene TRBV6-5; D is unresolved. Trimming removed 3 bases from V and 7 bases from J, with 10 bases in between. Germline CDR1 MNHEY, CDR2 SVGAGI. The CDR3 totals 14 residues. The CDR3 spells CASSYAGGNSPLHF. CDR3 nucleotide sequence: TGTGCCAGCAGTTATGCAGGCGGCAATTCACCCCTCCACTTT.

The V gene is TRBV5-1, the J gene TRBJ1-4; TRBD1 agrees at 11 bases. The V segment lost 2 bases and the J segment 2 bases; nucleotides outside the gene matches: 11. The length of the CDR3 is 19 residues. The germline V gene has CDR1 SGHRS and CDR2 YFSETQ. The CDR3: CASSFAGTGGSGTNEKLFF. Here the CDR3 DNA reads TGCGCCAGCAGCTTCGCCGGGACAGGGGGATCGGGGACTAATGAAAAACTGTTTTTT.

This chain connects TRBV16 to TRBJ1-2; D may be TRBD1 (5 bases). V lost 4 bases and J 8 bases, leaving 14 bases between the germline ends. The germline V gene encodes CDR1 KGHSY and CDR2 FQNENV. This CDR3 is 13 amino acids long. CDR3 residues: CASSLRPREGYTF. DNA of the CDR3: TGTGCCAGCAGCCTACGGCCCAGGGAAGGCTACACCTTC.

This chain links TRBV16 with TRBJ1-2, with D possibly TRBD1 on 5 matching bases. Germline V lookup: CDR1 KGHSY, CDR2 FQNENV. This CDR3 region has 13 residues. V was cut by 5 bases and J by 5 bases, with 12 bases left in between. Here the CDR3 reads CASSSDTEYGYTF. The CDR3, as DNA: TGTGCCAGCAGCTCGGACACAGAATATGGCTACACCTTC.

The chain employs TRBV6-1 and TRBJ1-5; D is uncertain. Germline-derived CDR1 and CDR2 are MNHNS and SASEGT. The CDR3 length is 14 residues. V dropped 6 bases and J dropped 1 base, with 10 bases sitting between them. DNA for the CDR3: TGTGCCAGCAGCCAGGTTCAGAGCAATCAGCCCCAGCATTTT. Its translation is CASSQVQSNQPQHF.

The J gene is TRBJ1-6, the V gene TRBV7-3, with D unresolved. The CDR3 is 13 residues long. Trimming cost V 4 bases and J 10 bases, with 11 bases left between them. CDR1 is SGHTA, CDR2 FQGTGA, per germline. CDR3 DNA sequence: TGTGCCAGCAGCTCGGCGCAGGCCTCACCCCTCCACTTT. It translates to CASSSAQASPLHF.

J is TRBJ2-7 and V is TRBV21-1; the tabulated D call, TRBD2, remains unverified against the DNA. TRBV21-1 is noted as a pseudogene. The CDR3 runs 17 residues. The CDR3 bases are TGTGCCAGCAGCAAACCGGCGACTAGCGGGGTGCCCTACGAGCAGTACTTC. This codes for CASSKPATSGVPYEQYF.

V gene TRBV5-5 combines with J gene TRBJ2-2; 8 bases are shared with TRBD1. The CDR3 is 15 residues long. From germline, CDR1 is SGHKS and CDR2 YYEKEE (reference sequence). With V trimmed by 4 bases and J by 7 bases, 9 bases remained unmatched. CDR3 loop: CASSGTGGGGGELFF. Written as DNA, the CDR3 is TGTGCCAGCAGCGGAACAGGGGGTGGTGGCGGGGAGCTGTTTTTT. Filled out from reference TRBV5-5 and TRBJ2-2, the complete variable domain reads DAGVTQSPTHLIKTRGQQVTLRCSPISGHKSVSWYQQVLGQGPQFIFQYYEKEERGRGNFPDRFSARQFPNYSSELNVNALLLGDSALYLCASSGTGGGGGELFFGEGSRLTVL.

The chain joins TRBV18 to TRBJ2-3, with a possible D match to TRBD2 (5 bases). V lost 2 bases, J lost 0 bases, and 15 bases lay in between. CDR1 is KGHSH and CDR2 is LQKENI in the germline V gene. This CDR3 has 17 amino acids. CDR3 sequence reads: CASSPSMAGGSTDTQYF. Here the CDR3 DNA reads TGTGCCAGCTCACCAAGTATGGCGGGCGGGAGCACAGATACGCAGTATTTT.

This chain uses TRBV6-5 with TRBJ2-7; no definite D call. Germline loops: CDR1 MNHEY, CDR2 SVGAGI. V lost 6 bases, J lost 6 bases, and 9 bases lay in between. The CDR3 spans 11 residues. The CDR3: CASRFSGEQYF. The CDR3 nucleotides read TGTGCCAGCAGATTTAGTGGCGAGCAGTACTTC.

The chain is built from TRBV9 and TRBJ1-3, with 7 nucleotides matching TRBD1. The ends lost 4 bases at V and 4 bases at J; junction bases unmatched: 11. Looked up from germline, CDR1 is SGDLS and CDR2 is YYNGEE. This CDR3 is 16 amino acids long. The DNA of the CDR3 is TGTGCCAGCAGCCCCCGCGGACAGGTCGGGGGAAACACCATATATTTT. It codes for CASSPRGQVGGNTIYF.

CDR3 bases: TGTGCCAGCAGCTTAGCAGGGGGCGGGGTTGGTGAAAAACTGTTTTTT. This gives the protein CASSLAGGGVGEKLFF. V usage is TRBV11-2 and J usage is TRBJ1-4, with 8 bases matching TRBD1. Germline CDR1 and CDR2: SGHAT and FQNNGV. V shed 1 base, J shed 7 bases, and the junction held 8 bases outside the gene matches. The CDR3 sequence is 16 residues long.

This sequence joins TRBV6-5 and TRBJ2-3; no reliable D call. The CDR3 sequence is 15 residues long. The V end lost 0 bases, the J end lost 4 bases, and 11 bases lay between the germline ends. Germline V CDR1 and CDR2: MNHEY, SVGAGI. The CDR3 loop is CASSYSIGFADTQYF. The DNA of the CDR3 is TGTGCCAGCAGTTACTCGATTGGGTTCGCAGATACGCAGTATTTT.

This chain connects TRBV29-1 to TRBJ2-1; D gene uncertain. This CDR3 has 12 amino acids. Between the trimmed V and J ends, which lost 5 bases and 4 bases, there was a span of 9 bases. Germline values: CDR1 SQVTM, CDR2 ANQGSEA. This CDR3 reads CSVWVAYNEQFF. In DNA, the CDR3 is TGCAGCGTTTGGGTGGCTTACAATGAGCAGTTCTTC.

The chain carries TRBV18 and TRBJ2-5, with TRBD1 identical over 11 bases. Germline V gene sequence: CDR1 KGHSH, CDR2 LQKENI. The CDR3 contains 16 residues. V lost 3 bases and J lost 4; bases outside the gene matches: 7. The CDR3 region is CASSPQPGQGGETQYF. The CDR3 DNA is TGTGCCAGCTCACCTCAACCGGGACAGGGGGGAGAGACCCAGTACTTC. The full variable domain, with the rest looked up from reference TRBV18 and TRBJ2-5, is NAGVMQNPRHLVRRRGQEARLRCSPMKGHSHVYWYRQLPEEGLKFMVYLQKENIIDESGMPKERFSAEFPKEGPSILRIQQVVRGDSAAYFCASSPQPGQGGETQYFGPGTRLLVL.

The rearrangement uses TRBV11-2 and TRBJ2-1; 7 bases align to TRBD2. There are 18 residues in the CDR3. J gave up 0 bases and V 0 bases, and 8 bases lay outside the gene matches. The germline CDR1 and CDR2 sequences are SGHAT and FQNNGV. This CDR3 reads CASSLERVGGSSYNEQFF. DNA for the CDR3: TGTGCCAGCAGCTTAGAGAGGGTTGGCGGGAGCTCCTACAATGAGCAGTTCTTC.

As DNA, the CDR3 is TGTGCCAGCAGTGACTTACTTGGAAACACCATATATTTT. It yields the protein CASSDLLGNTIYF. The chain recombines TRBV12-3 or TRBV12-4 with TRBJ1-3; D unclear. There are 13 residues in the CDR3. V gave up 5 bases and J gave up 3 bases, with 8 bases separating them.

The chain uses TRBV5-6 and TRBJ2-4; tentatively, D is TRBD1 (6 bases). The germline V gene encodes CDR1 SGHDT and CDR2 YYEEEE. The CDR3 length is 14 residues. V was clipped by 5 bases and J by 6 bases, with 15 bases between them. The CDR3 loop is CASRLYTGLNIQYF. CDR3 coding DNA: TGTGCCAGCAGGCTTTACACAGGGTTAAACATTCAGTACTTC. Using reference TRBV5-6 and TRBJ2-4 for the parts outside the CDR3, the full variable domain is DAGVTQSPTHLIKTRGQQVTLRCSPKSGHDTVSWYQQALGQGPQFIFQYYEEEERQRGNFPDRFSGHQFPNYSSELNVNALLLGDSALYLCASRLYTGLNIQYFGAGTRLSVL.

The V gene is TRBV24-1, the J gene TRBJ1-1; D possibly corresponds to TRBD1 (5 bases). Germline V gives CDR1 KGHDR, CDR2 SFDVKD. Trimming removed 5 bases from V and 1 base from J, with 16 bases in between. This CDR3 has 16 residues. CDR3 bases: TGTGCCACCAGTGGGGGGAAGACTTCAACGAACACTGAAGCTTTCTTT. The encoded protein is CATSGGKTSTNTEAFF.

The chain employs TRBV18 and TRBJ1-1, with unresolved D. The germline gives CDR1 KGHSH, CDR2 LQKENI. This CDR3 is 15 amino acids long. Trimming took off 0 bases at V and 1 base at J, with 9 bases between the two ends. The CDR3 region is CASSPPGNPNTEAFF. The CDR3 DNA follows: TGTGCCAGCTCACCACCAGGGAATCCGAACACTGAAGCTTTCTTT.

V is TRBV27 and J is TRBJ2-7; possibly TRBD1 for D (6 bases). Looked up from germline, CDR1 is MNHEY and CDR2 is SMNVEV (reference sequence). This CDR3 is built from 13 residues. Trimming shortened V by 2 bases and J by 5 bases, and 10 bases separated the two germline ends. CDR3 nucleotide sequence: TGTGCCAGCAGTTTAACAGGGTTCGACGAGCAGTACTTC. It is translated as CASSLTGFDEQYF.

This clone has only one observation. The CDR3 DNA is TGCAGCGTCGGACAGGGCCGTCAGCCCCAGCATTTT. It encodes CSVGQGRQPQHF. The V gene is TRBV29-1, the J gene TRBJ1-5; TRBD1 aligns across 8 bases. In germline, CDR1 is SQVTM, CDR2 ANQGSEA. After removal of 6 bases from V and 6 bases from J, the junction contained 4 bases not matched to a gene. This CDR3 comprises 12 residues.

The CDR3 region is CASSFGQVEDTQYF. The CDR3 DNA sequence: TGCGCCAGCAGCTTTGGACAGGTGGAAGATACGCAGTATTTT. This sequence joins TRBV5-1 and TRBJ2-3; 7 bases are shared with TRBD1. Germline V CDR1 and CDR2: SGHRS, YFSETQ. The CDR3 is made up of 14 amino acids. V gave up 2 bases and J gave up 5 bases; unmatched junction bases: 5.

The chain couples TRBV6-1 to TRBJ1-2; D possibly corresponds to TRBD1 (5 bases). The germline V and J ends were trimmed by 3 bases and 3 bases, with 14 bases remaining between them. The CDR3 is 15 residues long. Per germline, CDR1 MNHNS and CDR2 SASEGT. The CDR3 loop reads CASSEIGVFDYGYTF. CDR3 DNA sequence: TGTGCCAGCAGTGAGATAGGGGTATTTGACTATGGCTACACCTTC.